This TCR beta chain was found in a study of early T cells in non-severe SARS-CoV-2 infection. Overall study context: Sequencing was performed on bulk RNA from unsorted whole blood, leaving chains unpaired. Study outcomes and limitations: VDJdb matches were skewed toward anti-spike CD8 T cell responses.

TCRdb reprocessed the 5' RACE reads with MiXCR, giving one entry per CDR3 protein. The sample consists of more than 45,000 distinct CDR3 sequences, roughly 12% of them appearing once. About this clonotype itself: Its antigen remains unidentified.

V was pared by 7 bases and J by 3 bases, with 4 bases of the junction left unmatched. CDR3 length: 14 residues. The genes are TRBV12-3 or TRBV12-4 and TRBJ2-7; the match to TRBD1 covers 12 bases. This receptor was identified in an adult who was a healthcare worker with PCR-confirmed SARS-CoV-2 infection or an uninfected control (not recorded which). Sequencing was done on a sample of whole blood. The chain's CDR3 is CASTRDRGLYEQYF. The CDR3 region has the DNA TGTGCCAGCACCCGGGACAGGGGGCTCTACGAGCAGTACTTC.